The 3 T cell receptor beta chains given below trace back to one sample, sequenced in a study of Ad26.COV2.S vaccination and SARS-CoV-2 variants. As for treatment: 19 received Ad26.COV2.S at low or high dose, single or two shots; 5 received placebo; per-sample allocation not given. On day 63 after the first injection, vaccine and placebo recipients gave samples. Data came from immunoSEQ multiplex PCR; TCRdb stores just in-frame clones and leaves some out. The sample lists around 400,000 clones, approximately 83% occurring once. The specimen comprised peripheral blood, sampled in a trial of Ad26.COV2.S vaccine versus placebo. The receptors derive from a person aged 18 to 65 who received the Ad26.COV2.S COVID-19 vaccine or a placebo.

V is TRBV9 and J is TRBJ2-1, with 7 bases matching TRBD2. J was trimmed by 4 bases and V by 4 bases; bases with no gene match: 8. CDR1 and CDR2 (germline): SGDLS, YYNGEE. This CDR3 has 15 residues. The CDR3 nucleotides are TGTGCCAGCAGCCCCCCTCCGGGACTATACAATGAGCAGTTCTTC. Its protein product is CASSPPPGLYNEQFF.

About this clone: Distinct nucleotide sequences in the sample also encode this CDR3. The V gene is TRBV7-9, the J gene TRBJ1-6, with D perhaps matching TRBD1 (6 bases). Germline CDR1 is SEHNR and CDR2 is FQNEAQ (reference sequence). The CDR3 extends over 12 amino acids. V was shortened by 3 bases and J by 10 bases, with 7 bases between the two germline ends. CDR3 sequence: CASSLQGSPLHF. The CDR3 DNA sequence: TGTGCCAGCAGCTTGCAGGGGTCACCCCTCCACTTT.

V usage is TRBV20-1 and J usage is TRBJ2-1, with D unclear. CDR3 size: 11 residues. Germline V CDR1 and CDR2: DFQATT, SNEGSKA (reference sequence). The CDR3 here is CSLVTYNEQFF. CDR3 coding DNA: TGCAGCTTGGTTACCTACAATGAGCAGTTCTTC.